The 6 T cell receptor beta chains reported below all come from one sample, sequenced in a study of T-cell reconstitution after alpha-beta-depleted transplantation in children. TCRbeta library construction was performed incorporating unique molecular identifiers. TCRdb ran MiXCR on the PCR reads and lists one entry per CDR3 protein. The top ten hold 3.3% of the sample, which has more than 450,000 distinct CDR3 sequences, around 20% seen once. Here the sequenced sample was PBMCs from the stem cell graft donor, taken from the stem cell graft. The receptors were gathered from a human donor who donated a stem cell graft to a child with acute lymphoblastic leukemia.

The CDR3 sequence is CASSSPASGPYEQYF. Here the CDR3 DNA reads TGTGCCAGCAGTTCGCCGGCTAGCGGTCCCTACGAGCAGTACTTC. V and J are TRBV27 and TRBJ2-7; 7 bases fit TRBD2. The trim removed 4 bases at V and 2 bases at J, leaving 8 bases unmatched. The CDR3 covers 15 residues. The germline gives CDR1 MNHEY, CDR2 SMNVEV (reference sequence).

The V call is TRBV12-3 or TRBV12-4, the J call TRBJ1-6, with no clear D. This CDR3 region has 14 residues. V gave up 3 bases and J gave up 8 bases, with 11 bases separating them. The CDR3 here is CASSLRADHSPLHF. For the CDR3, the DNA is TGTGCCAGCAGTTTGAGGGCCGACCATTCACCCCTCCACTTT.

This sequence joins TRBV4-2 and TRBJ1-1, with D unresolved. V shed 4 bases and J shed 11 bases, with 11 bases lying between them. There are 11 residues in the CDR3. Germline-derived CDR1 and CDR2 are LGHNA and YNFKEQ. The CDR3 DNA sequence: TGTGCCAGCAGCCCGGGGAGGTATGCTTTCTTT. This encodes CASSPGRYAFF.

The chain carries TRBV5-1 and TRBJ2-2, with D perhaps TRBD1 (5 bases). There are 16 residues in the CDR3. Trimming cost V 5 bases and J 0 bases, with 14 bases left between them. The germline CDR1 and CDR2 sequences are SGHRS and YFSETQ. CDR3: CASRRDSASNTGELFF. The CDR3 region has the DNA TGCGCCAGCAGACGAGACAGCGCTTCGAACACCGGGGAGCTGTTTTTT.

The gene calls are TRBV5-1 and TRBJ1-1, with TRBD1 matching 9 bases. Germline CDR1 reads SGHRS; CDR2 reads YFSETQ. V lost 1 base, J lost 3 bases, and 7 bases stayed unmatched. The CDR3 has 16 residues. CDR3 in amino acids: CASSLTGGGQDTEAFF. The CDR3 DNA follows: TGCGCCAGCAGCTTGACAGGGGGCGGGCAGGACACTGAAGCTTTCTTT.

This clonotype was counted only a few times. V is TRBV7-9 and J is TRBJ2-1, with 10 bases matching TRBD2. Trimming at V came to 5 bases and at J to 7 bases, leaving 14 bases not matched to a gene. The CDR3 extends over 17 amino acids. The germline V gene has CDR1 SEHNR and CDR2 FQNEAQ (reference sequence). CDR3 protein: CASSPPSGSPLGNEQFF. In DNA form, the CDR3 reads TGTGCCAGCAGCCCACCTAGCGGGAGCCCCCTTGGGAATGAGCAGTTCTTC.